The next 25 T cell receptor beta chains were all read from a single sample in a study of cytomegalovirus exposure and HLA in healthy donors. 13 Jbeta primers and 60 Vbeta primers were used for the PCR. Repertoires were generated with immunoSEQ multiplex PCR, while TCRdb's copy carries only in-frame clones and drops some. The repertoire holds about 110,000 clones, with 70% as singletons. Sequencing was carried out using PBMCs. Receptors originate from a man aged 35 to 55 in good health and CMV-seropositive.

The gene calls are TRBV30 and TRBJ2-1; 13 nucleotides align to TRBD2. Germline-derived CDR1 and CDR2 are GTSNPN and SVGIG (reference sequence). Trimming at V came to 2 bases and at J to 8 bases, leaving 6 bases not matched to a gene. The length of the CDR3 is 15 residues. The CDR3 region is CAWSPGLAGYHEQFF. The CDR3 nucleotides are TGTGCCTGGAGTCCGGGACTAGCGGGATACCATGAGCAGTTCTTC.

J is TRBJ2-2 and V is TRBV6-1, with 9 bases aligning to TRBD2. With V trimmed by 6 bases and J by 2 bases, 10 bases remained unmatched. Germline assignment: CDR1 MNHNS and CDR2 SASEGT. The CDR3 totals 17 residues. The CDR3 nucleotides are TGTGCCAGCAGCGAAAATAGCGGGAGAGTAAACACCGGGGAGCTGTTTTTT. Amino acids: CASSENSGRVNTGELFF.

The DNA for the CDR3 is TGTGCCAGCGGGACTCCCTTAGAGCAGTACGTC. It specifies CASGTPLEQYV. This chain joins TRBV7-9 and TRBJ2-7, with D perhaps matching TRBD2 (6 bases). The germline V gene has CDR1 SEHNR and CDR2 FQNEAQ (reference sequence). The length of the CDR3 is 11 residues. Trimming took 8 bases from V and 7 from J, leaving 12 bases between them.

The CDR3 protein is CASSLAWGLAGGETQYF. DNA of the CDR3: TGTGCCAGCAGCTTAGCTTGGGGACTAGCGGGAGGAGAGACCCAGTACTTC. The chain links TRBV11-2 to TRBJ2-5, with TRBD2 matching over 15 bases. Germline values: CDR1 SGHAT, CDR2 FQNNGV. The CDR3 is 17 amino acids. The ends lost 1 base at V and 4 bases at J; junction bases unmatched: 4.

This clone was observed a single time. Written as DNA, the CDR3 is TGTGCCAGCAGACCCATAATAGGGGCCGCGGTACTGTTTTTT. Its translation: CASRPIIGAAVLFF. The chain links TRBV2 to TRBJ1-4; perhaps TRBD1 as D (5 bases). With 6 bases removed from V and 13 bases from J, the gap between germline ends came to 21 bases. Germline lookup yields CDR1 SNHLY and CDR2 FYNNEI. The CDR3 extends over 14 amino acids.

J is TRBJ2-1 and V is TRBV29-1, with no clear D. V was pared by 5 bases and J by 0 bases, with 5 bases between. Germline lookup yields CDR1 SQVTM and CDR2 ANQGSEA. This CDR3 has 12 residues. In DNA, the CDR3 is TGCAGCGTTCCCATCTCCTACAATGAGCAGTTCTTC. This codes for CSVPISYNEQFF.

The chain combines TRBV7-9 with TRBJ2-1; perhaps TRBD1 as D (5 bases). The CDR3 length is 11 residues. Trimming stripped 5 bases from V and 10 bases from J, with 9 bases between. The germline CDR1 and CDR2 sequences are SEHNR and FQNEAQ (reference sequence). Here the CDR3 reads CASSPGLEQFF. In nucleotides, the CDR3 is TGTGCCAGCAGCCCAGGGCTCGAGCAGTTCTTC.

This chain connects TRBV11-3 to TRBJ2-1; TRBD1 matches 12 bases. Trimming at V came to 5 bases and at J to 3 bases, leaving 5 bases not matched to a gene. Germline V lookup: CDR1 SGHNT, CDR2 YENEEA. The CDR3 sequence is 16 residues long. The CDR3: CASSAGTGGVYNEQFF. DNA for the CDR3: TGTGCCAGCAGCGCCGGGACAGGGGGCGTCTACAATGAGCAGTTCTTC.

In its sample, this clone was seen once. The chain uses TRBV9 and TRBJ2-1, with a possible D match to TRBD1 (6 bases). V lost 4 bases to trimming and J lost 4 bases, with 9 bases between them. CDR3 length: 13 amino acids. Per the germline V gene, CDR1 is SGDLS and CDR2 is YYNGEE. Written as DNA, the CDR3 is TGTGCCAGCAGCCCGCAGGGGTACAATGAGCAGTTCTTC. Its protein product is CASSPQGYNEQFF.

V gene TRBV13 combines with J gene TRBJ1-2, with TRBD1 matching 8 bases. Germline lookup yields CDR1 PRHDT and CDR2 FYEKMQ (reference sequence). The ends lost 5 bases at V and 8 bases at J; junction bases unmatched: 7. The CDR3 totals 13 residues. CDR3 sequence (DNA): TGTGCCAGCAGCCAAGACAGGGGAGTCGGCTACACCTTC. This codes for CASSQDRGVGYTF.

V gene TRBV28 combines with J gene TRBJ2-3; the match to TRBD1 covers 7 bases. This CDR3 has 13 residues. CDR1 and CDR2 (germline): MDHEN, SYDVKM. V gave up 2 bases and J gave up 9 bases; unmatched junction bases: 5. CDR3 bases: TGTGCCAGCAGTTTACACGGACAGGAGACGCAGTATTTT. It translates to CASSLHGQETQYF.

The chain is built from TRBV19 and TRBJ2-2; perhaps TRBD1 as D (6 bases). The CDR3 is 13 residues long. V was trimmed by 6 bases and J by 4 bases, leaving 9 bases between them. The germline V gene encodes CDR1 LNHDA and CDR2 SQIVND (reference sequence). CDR3 nucleotides: TGTGCCAGTAGGGACAGCCCCACCGGGGAGCTGTTTTTT. Encoded protein: CASRDSPTGELFF.

The gene calls are TRBV9 and TRBJ1-2; no firm D call. The germline V gene encodes CDR1 SGDLS and CDR2 YYNGEE. V lost 6 bases to trimming and J lost 3 bases, with 18 bases between them. The CDR3 sequence is 15 residues long. CDR3 protein: CASTNPGQADYGYTF. As DNA, the CDR3 is TGTGCCAGCACCAATCCTGGGCAGGCCGACTATGGCTACACCTTC. Variable domain in full (rest from reference TRBV9 and TRBJ1-2): DSGVTQTPKHLITATGQRVTLRCSPRSGDLSVYWYQQSLDQGLQFLIQYYNGEERAKGNILERFSAQQFPDLHSELNLSSLELGDSALYFCASTNPGQADYGYTFGSGTRLTVV.

The V gene is TRBV6-1, the J gene TRBJ2-3, with 10 bases matching TRBD1. The CDR3 is made up of 16 amino acids. The germline CDR1 and CDR2 sequences are MNHNS and SASEGT. Trimming took 3 bases from V and 2 from J; bases not matched to a gene: 5. CDR3: CASSDGQGVDTDTQYF. DNA of the CDR3: TGTGCCAGCAGTGATGGACAGGGGGTTGACACAGATACGCAGTATTTT.

The count of this clone is one. V usage is TRBV9 and J usage is TRBJ2-1; 7 nucleotides align to TRBD2. Germline V lookup: CDR1 SGDLS, CDR2 YYNGEE. The CDR3 runs 16 residues. Trimming cost V 1 base and J 0 bases; bases outside gene matches: 4. CDR3 in amino acids: CASSVSGTSSYNEQFF. In DNA form, the CDR3 reads TGTGCCAGCAGCGTAAGCGGGACCAGCTCCTACAATGAGCAGTTCTTC.

The V call is TRBV4-1, the J call TRBJ1-5, with a weak D call TRBD1 (5 bases). Germline assignment: CDR1 MGHRA and CDR2 YSYEKL. The CDR3 extends over 15 amino acids. The V end was cut by 0 bases, the J end by 6 bases, with 12 bases between. The CDR3 here is CASSQDLGGGQPQHF. CDR3 sequence (DNA): TGCGCCAGCAGCCAAGACCTGGGGGGGGGTCAGCCCCAGCATTTT.

The chain has TRBV19 and TRBJ2-7; 10 nucleotides line up with TRBD1. Germline V CDR1 and CDR2: LNHDA, SQIVND (reference sequence). The V segment lost 5 bases and the J segment 3 bases; nucleotides outside the gene matches: 4. The CDR3 has 14 amino acids. The CDR3 spells CASSFGTGDYEQYF. The CDR3 coding sequence is TGTGCCAGTAGTTTCGGGACAGGGGACTACGAGCAGTACTTC.

In DNA form, the CDR3 reads TGCGCCAGCAGCCAAGCACAGGGTGGCTCCTACGAGCAGTACTTC. Its translation is CASSQAQGGSYEQYF. The chain is built from TRBV4-1 and TRBJ2-7; a weak D match, TRBD1 (6 bases). V was shortened by 1 base and J by 0 bases, with 10 bases between the two germline ends. CDR1 is MGHRA, CDR2 YSYEKL, per germline. The CDR3 totals 15 residues.

The chain is built from TRBV29-1 and TRBJ2-3, with D possibly being TRBD1 (5 bases). Looked up from germline, CDR1 is SQVTM and CDR2 is ANQGSEA. The V end was cut by 7 bases, the J end by 4 bases, with 18 bases between. CDR3 length equals 14 residues. The DNA for the CDR3 is TGCAGCGCTCGAACGACCCAGGGTGCAGATACGCAGTATTTT. Translation gives CSARTTQGADTQYF.

This chain joins TRBV27 and TRBJ2-1; 7 bases line up with TRBD1. V was clipped by 3 bases and J by 4 bases; unmatched bases: 3. This CDR3 contains 14 residues. CDR1 MNHEY and CDR2 SMNVEV come from the germline V gene (reference sequence). The DNA for the CDR3 is TGTGCCAGCAGTTTGAGGGGGCGTTACAATGAGCAGTTCTTC. Translation: CASSLRGRYNEQFF.

The chain recombines TRBV19 with TRBJ2-2, with TRBD1 matching over 7 bases. V shed 3 bases and J 3 bases; nucleotides not matched to a gene: 10. This CDR3 has 17 amino acids. Looked up from germline, CDR1 is LNHDA and CDR2 is SQIVND (reference sequence). The CDR3 loop reads CASSIRPDRVDTGELFF. The CDR3 DNA sequence: TGTGCCAGTAGTATCCGCCCTGACAGGGTTGACACCGGGGAGCTGTTTTTT.

The CDR3 DNA reads as TGTGCCAGCAGCCAGAGGCAGGGGGGCACAGATACGCAGTATTTT. Its translation is CASSQRQGGTDTQYF. V gene TRBV5-5 combines with J gene TRBJ2-3; 7 nucleotides agree with TRBD1. CDR3 size: 15 residues. J lost 1 base, V lost 4 bases, and 6 bases had no gene match. CDR1 is SGHKS and CDR2 is YYEKEE in the germline V gene (reference sequence).

The genes are TRBV6-5 and TRBJ1-4; no reliable D call. V shed 2 bases and J shed 8 bases, with 18 bases lying between them. Germline lookup yields CDR1 MNHEY and CDR2 SVGAGI. This CDR3 contains 16 residues. The CDR3 DNA follows: TGTGCCAGCAGTTACAGGACCACAGTCCCGGGGGAAAAACTGTTTTTT. It codes for CASSYRTTVPGEKLFF.

The chain joins TRBV10-3 to TRBJ2-7; 7 nucleotides agree with TRBD1. V was clipped by 10 bases and J by 0 bases; unmatched bases: 6. Germline V gene lookup returns CDR1 ENHRY and CDR2 SYGVKD. The CDR3 runs 13 residues. The CDR3 loop is CATTGASSYEQYF. As DNA, the CDR3 is TGTGCCACCACAGGGGCCAGCTCCTACGAGCAGTACTTC.

This chain joins TRBV29-1 and TRBJ1-2; D perhaps matches TRBD1 (5 bases). Germline CDR1 is SQVTM and CDR2 is ANQGSEA. The V end lost 4 bases, the J end lost 5 bases, and 14 bases lay between the germline ends. CDR3 length: 13 residues. The CDR3 nucleotides read TGCAGCGTTGCCCAGGGTCGGGCATATGGCTACACCTTC. It encodes CSVAQGRAYGYTF.